These 18 T cell receptor beta chains originate from one sample sequenced in a study of T cells after yellow fever vaccination. MiXCR was run by TCRdb on the 5' RACE reads, yielding one entry per CDR3 protein. The table lists around 340,000 distinct CDR3 sequences, about an eighth of them singletons. Source: CD4+ T cells sorted from PBMCs, taken 15 days after the yellow fever booster vaccination. Every receptor here comes from a man between 18 and 35 years old who received the YFV17D yellow fever vaccine.

The V and J genes are TRBV5-1 and TRBJ1-5; no definite D call. Germline V CDR1 and CDR2: SGHRS, YFSETQ. The CDR3 has 14 residues. V was pared by 4 bases and J by 6 bases, with 14 bases between. The CDR3 nucleotides read TGCGCCAGCAGCCGGGGTGGGGAAGGTCAGCCCCAGCATTTT. The encoded protein is CASSRGGEGQPQHF.

This clonotype was seen more than once but under ten times. The V call is TRBV7-9, the J call TRBJ1-2; no firm D call. Trimming left V 11 bases short and J 8 bases short, with 18 bases between. Germline assignment: CDR1 SEHNR and CDR2 FQNEAQ (reference sequence). This CDR3 comprises 12 residues. The DNA of the CDR3 is TGTGCCGTTCATTCCCAACCTGCGGGCTACACCTTC. Translated, it gives CAVHSQPAGYTF.

This clonotype was recorded at least ten times. The rearrangement uses TRBV7-2 and TRBJ2-5; 9 bases are a match to TRBD2. V gave up 0 bases and J gave up 4 bases; unmatched junction bases: 9. The length of the CDR3 is 17 residues. From germline, CDR1 is SGHTA and CDR2 FQGNSA. CDR3 sequence: CASSLAGSGGPLETQYF. The CDR3 DNA sequence: TGTGCCAGCAGCTTAGCCGGGAGCGGGGGGCCCCTAGAGACCCAGTACTTC.

This clonotype appeared a few times. The chain recombines TRBV4-1 with TRBJ1-2; no clear D. The CDR3 sequence is 15 residues long. Between the trimmed V and J ends, which lost 0 bases and 4 bases, there was a span of 12 bases. Per germline, CDR1 MGHRA and CDR2 YSYEKL. The CDR3 DNA sequence: TGCGCCAGCAGCCAAGAGCCAACCCCGGGCTATGGCTACACCTTC. It encodes CASSQEPTPGYGYTF.

The CDR3 DNA reads TGTGCCAGCAGCTTAGCAGTCGGCAGGGGCACCGGGGAGCTGTTTTTT. Translated, it gives CASSLAVGRGTGELFF. The chain combines TRBV7-9 with TRBJ2-2; tentatively, D is TRBD1 (6 bases). The V end lost 0 bases, the J end lost 4 bases, and 12 bases lay between the germline ends. Germline CDR1 and CDR2: SEHNR and FQNEAQ (reference sequence). This CDR3 spans 16 amino acids.

The chain is built from TRBV28 and TRBJ1-2; 7 nucleotides align to TRBD1. The V gene's germline CDR1 is MDHEN and CDR2 SYDVKM. This CDR3 is 13 amino acids long. J was trimmed by 7 bases and V by 6 bases; bases with no gene match: 8. This CDR3 is CASRVQGLSGYTF. The DNA of the CDR3 is TGTGCCAGCAGGGTACAGGGGTTGTCTGGCTACACCTTC.

The CDR3 nucleotides read TGTGCCAGCAGCCCCCAGTTATCAGGAAATGAGCTGTTTTTT. Amino acids: CASSPQLSGNELFF. The rearrangement uses TRBV12-3 or TRBV12-4 and TRBJ2-2, with no clear D. Trimming cost V 6 bases and J 11 bases, with 19 bases left between them. The CDR3 is 14 residues long.

The chain links TRBV9 to TRBJ1-4; no clear D. The CDR3 loop spans 17 amino acids. The V gene's germline CDR1 is SGDLS and CDR2 YYNGEE. V was pared by 4 bases and J by 3 bases, with 19 bases between. The CDR3 nucleotides are TGTGCCAGCAGCCCCCTCGGCGGAGACGCGGCTAATGAAAAACTGTTTTTT. Translated, it gives CASSPLGGDAANEKLFF.

The chain is built from TRBV7-9 and TRBJ1-2; D gene uncertain. CDR1 SEHNR and CDR2 FQNEAQ come from the germline V gene (reference sequence). The V end lost 5 bases, the J end lost 6 bases, and 13 bases lay between the germline ends. This CDR3 spans 13 amino acids. The CDR3 nucleotides are TGTGCCAGCAGCCGGACGCATCAGCATGGCTACACCTTC. This encodes CASSRTHQHGYTF. Looking up the rest from reference TRBV7-9 and TRBJ1-2 gives the full variable domain: DTGVSQNPRHKITKRGQNVTFRCDPISEHNRLYWYRQTLGQGPEFLTYFQNEAQLEKSRLLSDRFSAERPKGSFSTLEIQRTEQGDSAMYLCASSRTHQHGYTFGSGTRLTVV.

There are a few counts of this clonotype. The chain joins TRBV19 to TRBJ2-3; 9 nucleotides line up with TRBD2. The CDR3 has 14 amino acids. Unmatched junction bases numbered 4, after V lost 4 bases and J lost 5 bases. CDR1 and CDR2 from the germline V gene are LNHDA and SQIVND (reference sequence). The CDR3 spells CASSTSGVKDTQYF. The CDR3 region has the DNA TGTGCCAGTAGTACTAGCGGGGTCAAAGATACGCAGTATTTT.

This clonotype occurred many times. The J gene is TRBJ2-2, the V gene TRBV4-2; no firm D call. Trimming removed 0 bases at V and 4 bases at J, with 6 bases between. This CDR3 spans 14 amino acids. CDR1 is LGHNA and CDR2 is YNFKEQ in the germline V gene. CDR3 amino acids: CASSQDSRTGELFF. The CDR3 DNA is TGTGCCAGCAGCCAAGACAGCCGCACCGGGGAGCTGTTTTTT.

V and J are TRBV4-3 and TRBJ1-4; the D is unclear. The CDR3 is made up of 14 amino acids. Trimming removed 0 bases at V and 0 bases at J, with 2 bases between. Germline lookup yields CDR1 LGHNA and CDR2 YSLEER. The DNA for the CDR3 is TGCGCCAGCAGCCAAGACACAACTAATGAAAAACTGTTTTTT. Translated, it gives CASSQDTTNEKLFF.

This clonotype was seen a handful of times. The rearrangement uses TRBV28 and TRBJ2-3, with D tentatively TRBD1 or TRBD2 (5 bases each). V was cut by 7 bases and J by 3 bases, with 20 bases left in between. The CDR3 spans 16 residues. Germline assignment: CDR1 MDHEN and CDR2 SYDVKM. The CDR3 sequence: CASTPNRDPGTDTQYF. In nucleotides, the CDR3 is TGTGCCAGCACCCCCAACCGGGACCCGGGGACAGATACGCAGTATTTT.

The chain uses TRBV12-3 or TRBV12-4 and TRBJ2-7, with D perhaps TRBD1 (6 bases). The CDR3 contains 14 residues. The V and J ends lost 3 bases and 2 bases respectively, with 11 bases between them. In DNA, the CDR3 is TGTGCCAGCAGTTTTGGGGGCCTTACCTACGAGCAGTACTTC. It translates to CASSFGGLTYEQYF.

This chain's CDR3 is CASSPSATPTDTQYF. The CDR3 DNA reads TGTGCCAGCAGCCCTAGCGCTACCCCCACAGATACGCAGTATTTT. The chain is built from TRBV7-2 and TRBJ2-3; D perhaps matches TRBD2 (6 bases). Germline V lookup: CDR1 SGHTA, CDR2 FQGNSA. Trimming pared 5 bases from V and 2 bases from J, leaving 14 bases between. The CDR3 has 15 amino acids.

This clonotype was detected only a few times. The chain links TRBV27 to TRBJ2-5, with a weak D call TRBD1 (5 bases). This CDR3 has 15 amino acids. Trimming removed 6 bases at V and 4 bases at J, with 18 bases between. From germline, CDR1 is MNHEY and CDR2 SMNVEV (reference sequence). As DNA, the CDR3 is TGTGCCAGCAGCCTCAGCAGGGTTGGCTTAGAGACCCAGTACTTC. It codes for CASSLSRVGLETQYF.

The chain is built from TRBV6-5 and TRBJ1-2, with D maybe TRBD1 (5 bases). This CDR3 is 14 amino acids long. The V gene lost 6 bases and the J gene lost 6 bases, with 17 bases spanning the gap. Looked up from germline, CDR1 is MNHEY and CDR2 is SVGAGI. CDR3 residues: CASRSKTGWHGYTF. DNA for the CDR3: TGTGCCAGCAGATCAAAAACAGGATGGCATGGCTACACCTTC.

This clonotype appeared a few times. The junction and the germline gene differ at one end; a read error may be behind it. The chain couples TRBV6-1 to TRBJ2-3; the D gene could be TRBD1 or TRBD2 (5 bases each). The CDR3 has 14 amino acids. Looked up from germline, CDR1 is MNHNS and CDR2 is SASEGT. The CDR3: CASTIRGPTNTQYF. CDR3 in DNA: TGTGCCAGCACCATAAGGGGACCCACAAATACGCAGTATTTT.